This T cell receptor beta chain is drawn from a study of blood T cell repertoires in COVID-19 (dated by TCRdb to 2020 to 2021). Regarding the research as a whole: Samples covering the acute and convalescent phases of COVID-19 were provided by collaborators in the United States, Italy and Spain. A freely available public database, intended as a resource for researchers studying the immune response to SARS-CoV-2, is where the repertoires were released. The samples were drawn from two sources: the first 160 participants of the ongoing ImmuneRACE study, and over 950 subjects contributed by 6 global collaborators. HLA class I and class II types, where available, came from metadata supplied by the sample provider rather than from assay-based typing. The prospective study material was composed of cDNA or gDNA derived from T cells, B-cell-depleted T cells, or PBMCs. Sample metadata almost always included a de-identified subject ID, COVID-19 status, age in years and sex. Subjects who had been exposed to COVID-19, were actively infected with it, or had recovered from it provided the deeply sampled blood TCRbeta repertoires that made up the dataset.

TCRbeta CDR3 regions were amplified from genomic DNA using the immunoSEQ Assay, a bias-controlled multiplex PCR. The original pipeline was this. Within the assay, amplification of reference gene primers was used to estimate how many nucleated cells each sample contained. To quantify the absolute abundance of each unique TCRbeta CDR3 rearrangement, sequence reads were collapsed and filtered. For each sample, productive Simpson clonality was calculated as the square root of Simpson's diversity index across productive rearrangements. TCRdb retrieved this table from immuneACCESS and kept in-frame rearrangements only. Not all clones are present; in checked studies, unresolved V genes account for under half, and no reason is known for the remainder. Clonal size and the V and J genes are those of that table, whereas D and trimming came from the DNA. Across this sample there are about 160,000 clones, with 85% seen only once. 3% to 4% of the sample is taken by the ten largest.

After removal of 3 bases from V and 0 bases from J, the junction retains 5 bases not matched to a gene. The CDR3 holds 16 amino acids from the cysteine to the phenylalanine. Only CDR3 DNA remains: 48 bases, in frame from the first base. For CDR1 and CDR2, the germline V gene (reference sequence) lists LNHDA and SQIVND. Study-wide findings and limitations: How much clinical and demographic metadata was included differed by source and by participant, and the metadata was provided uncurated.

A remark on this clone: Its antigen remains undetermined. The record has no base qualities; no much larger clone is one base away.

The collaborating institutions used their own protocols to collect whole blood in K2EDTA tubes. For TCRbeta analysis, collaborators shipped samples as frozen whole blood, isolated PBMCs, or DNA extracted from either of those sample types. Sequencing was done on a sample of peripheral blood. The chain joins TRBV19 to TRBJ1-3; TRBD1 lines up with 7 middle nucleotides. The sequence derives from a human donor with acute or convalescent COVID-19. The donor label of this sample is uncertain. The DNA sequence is TGTGCCAGTAGTATCTGGACAGGCAGCTCTGGAAACACCATATATTTT. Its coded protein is CASSIWTGSSGNTIYF.